These 14 T cell receptor beta chains came from one sample sequenced in a study of blood T cells in healthy people across ages. The authors ran a second PCR of about 6 to 11 cycles using a sample-barcoded 5' primer and a J-beta primer mix. MiXCR was run by TCRdb on the 5' RACE reads, yielding one entry per CDR3 protein. The sample has roughly 730,000 distinct CDR3 sequences, approximately 53% seen once. The specimen was blood. These receptors were collected from a man in his forties or fifties in good health.

V usage is TRBV5-1 and J usage is TRBJ1-1; TRBD1 might be the D (6 bases). Trimming stripped 3 bases from V and 1 base from J, with 22 bases between. CDR1 SGHRS and CDR2 YFSETQ come from the germline V gene. The CDR3 extends over 18 amino acids. CDR3 in DNA: TGCGCCAGCAGCTCTGAGGGGTCGGGGGCTGGAAGGAACACTGAAGCTTTCTTT. Translated, it gives CASSSEGSGAGRNTEAFF.

This clonotype was found once. The rearrangement links TRBV29-1 to TRBJ2-2; D is unresolved. CDR1 is SQVTM and CDR2 is ANQGSEA in the germline V gene. CDR3 length equals 14 residues. Trimming removed 3 bases from V and 5 bases from J, with 13 bases in between. CDR3 amino acids: CSVEGKVGTGELFF. DNA of the CDR3: TGCAGCGTTGAGGGGAAGGTTGGGACCGGGGAGCTGTTTTTT.

Only one count was recorded for this clonotype. The chain recombines TRBV7-9 with TRBJ2-7; D is possibly TRBD2 (6 bases). V lost 0 bases, J lost 0 bases, and 15 bases lay in between. Germline lookup yields CDR1 SEHNR and CDR2 FQNEAQ (reference sequence). The CDR3 contains 17 residues. CDR3 region: CASSLAPPGLSSYEQYF. CDR3 nucleotide sequence: TGTGCCAGCAGCTTAGCCCCTCCGGGACTGAGCTCCTACGAGCAGTACTTC.

The chain carries TRBV15 and TRBJ2-7, with 7 bases fitting TRBD1. Trimming took 3 bases from V and 2 from J; bases not matched to a gene: 10. Germline loops: CDR1 LNHNV, CDR2 YYDKDF (reference sequence). The CDR3 runs 16 residues. DNA of the CDR3: TGTGCCACCAGCAGGATCGACAGGGATTGTACCTACGAGCAGTACTTC. Encoded protein: CATSRIDRDCTYEQYF.

The chain couples TRBV7-3 to TRBJ2-3; D may be TRBD1 or TRBD2 (7 bases each). CDR1 is SGHTA, CDR2 FQGTGA, per germline. This CDR3 region has 15 residues. The V gene lost 5 bases and the J gene lost 4 bases, with 16 bases spanning the gap. In DNA, the CDR3 is TGTGCCAGCAGCCCACAGGGGCTAGCGGCAGATACGCAGTATTTT. It translates to CASSPQGLAADTQYF.

This clonotype came up many times. This chain links TRBV20-1 with TRBJ2-3, with D maybe TRBD2 (5 bases). Deletions cut 8 bases from V and 0 bases from J, with 12 bases between. Per the germline V gene, CDR1 is DFQATT and CDR2 is SNEGSKA (reference sequence). This CDR3 has 13 amino acids. This chain's CDR3 is CSPGKGSTDTQYF. The CDR3 DNA sequence: TGCAGTCCGGGGAAAGGTAGCACAGATACGCAGTATTTT.

The chain recombines TRBV7-6 with TRBJ2-1; TRBD2 aligns across 10 bases. Trimming took 1 base from V and 9 from J; bases not matched to a gene: 9. The CDR3 extends over 16 amino acids. Germline V gene data show CDR1 as SGHVS and CDR2 as FNYEAQ. The CDR3 is CASSLVWLAGVSEQFF. In DNA, the CDR3 is TGTGCCAGCAGCTTAGTGTGGCTAGCGGGAGTCAGTGAGCAGTTCTTC.

The rearrangement links TRBV27 to TRBJ1-1; 9 bases align to TRBD1. Germline-derived CDR1 and CDR2 are MNHEY and SMNVEV (reference sequence). J lost 0 bases, V lost 2 bases, and 7 bases had no gene match. CDR3 length equals 17 residues. The CDR3 is CASSLIPGQGMNTEAFF. The CDR3 bases are TGTGCCAGCAGTTTAATTCCAGGACAGGGGATGAACACTGAAGCTTTCTTT.

Only a few counts were recorded for this clonotype. The J gene is TRBJ2-4, the V gene TRBV29-1; the D gene is possibly TRBD1 (7 bases). The DNA end is more similar to TRBJ2-7, so the J call may be wrong. The V gene's germline CDR1 is SQVTM and CDR2 ANQGSEA. CDR3 length: 15 residues. CDR3 region: CSVDGQGGLINEQYF. In DNA, the CDR3 is TGCAGCGTTGATGGGCAGGGGGGATTAATTAACGAGCAGTACTTC.

The V and J genes are TRBV13 and TRBJ2-5, with a tentative D call TRBD1 (5 bases). The CDR3 has 13 residues. Germline CDR1 reads PRHDT; CDR2 reads FYEKMQ (reference sequence). Between the trimmed V and J ends, which lost 5 bases and 4 bases, there was a span of 11 bases. The CDR3 bases are TGTGCCAGCAGCCAAAGCAGGGCAGAGACCCAGTACTTC. Encoded protein: CASSQSRAETQYF.

The CDR3: CASSPGSSPLHF. The DNA for the CDR3 is TGTGCCAGCAGTCCGGGAAGTTCACCCCTCCACTTT. The chain has TRBV12-3 or TRBV12-4 and TRBJ1-6; D is unclear. V lost 5 bases, J lost 9 bases, and 8 bases lay in between. The length of the CDR3 is 12 residues.

The genes are TRBV12-3 or TRBV12-4 and TRBJ2-7; no clear D gene. The J call may be faulty, since TRBJ2-5 better matches the DNA end. The CDR3 consists of 13 residues. The CDR3 sequence is CASSSRALGTQYF. As DNA, the CDR3 is TGTGCCAGCAGCAGCCGGGCCCTGGGGACCCAGTACTTC.

The chain links TRBV6-1 to TRBJ2-3, with a possible D match to TRBD1 (5 bases). V lost 3 bases to trimming and J lost 9 bases, with 10 bases between them. The CDR3 covers 12 residues. Germline CDR1 MNHNS, CDR2 SASEGT. The CDR3 loop is CASSEAGQTQYF. CDR3 DNA sequence: TGTGCCAGCAGTGAGGCAGGACAAACGCAGTATTTT.

The gene calls are TRBV12-3 or TRBV12-4 and TRBJ2-3; D not resolved. Trimming stripped 5 bases from V and 6 bases from J, with 18 bases between. This CDR3 region has 15 residues. In DNA form, the CDR3 reads TGTGCCAGCAGTCCGGGCCTTCTCTTGAGGGATACGCAGTATTTT. Encoded protein: CASSPGLLLRDTQYF.